There are a few counts of the clone carrying this T cell receptor beta chain. Its target is not known. The data originate from a study of beta chain features in type 1 diabetes. Averaging about 100 mL, one heparinised blood draw was given by each donor. Markers CD45RO/CCR7/CD25/CD127/CD95/CD27 served to sort CD4+ naive, central memory, regulatory and stem cell-like memory cells. Whole-study findings and limits: Shortening that was moderate but significant affected the TCRB CDR3s of Type 1 diabetes patients in all four CD4+ subsets.

The CDR3 runs to 12 residues. The germline CDR1 and CDR2 sequences are MDHEN and SYDVKM. V gave up 6 bases and J gave up 5 bases, with 8 bases separating them. What was sequenced were expressed TCRB transcripts, since all of the isolated RNA had been reverse transcribed. An average around 3.8 million reads came from naive, central memory and regulatory T cell samples. Repertoires were generated with immunoSEQ multiplex PCR, while TCRdb's copy carries only in-frame clones and drops some. The repertoire holds roughly 340,000 clones, with about 14% as singletons. This sequence originates from a woman younger than 35 with type 1 diabetes. The source material was naive CD4+ T cells from blood. The gene calls are TRBV28 and TRBJ1-5; no firm D call. CDR3 residues: CASRPRDQPQHF. The CDR3 DNA follows: TGTGCCAGCAGGCCCCGGGATCAGCCCCAGCATTTT.